The 28 T cell receptor beta chains presented below share a single source sample, sequenced in a study of cytomegalovirus exposure and HLA in healthy donors. TCRdb keeps only in-frame clones here, not all; method: immunoSEQ multiplex PCR. This sample has approximately 100,000 clones; about 90% occur once, and the top ten carry 6.3%. Sequenced material: PBMCs. These receptors were obtained from a man aged 18 to 30 in good health and CMV-seropositive.

Many counts were recorded for this clone. Distinct nucleotide sequences in the sample also encode this CDR3. The rearrangement uses TRBV6-6 and TRBJ2-1; D is unclear. Looked up from germline, CDR1 is MNHNY and CDR2 is SVGAGI (reference sequence). This CDR3 has 14 amino acids. Trimming pared 0 bases from V and 4 bases from J, leaving 7 bases between. The CDR3 DNA is TGTGCCAGCAGTTACTCGAGAGTTTACAATGAGCAGTTCTTC. Its translation is CASSYSRVYNEQFF.

The gene calls are TRBV19 and TRBJ2-2; 9 nucleotides agree with TRBD1. The CDR3 has 16 amino acids. Trimming removed 8 bases from V and 7 bases from J; junction bases left unmatched: 14. Germline-derived CDR1 and CDR2 are LNHDA and SQIVND (reference sequence). The CDR3 DNA follows: TGTGCCAGTCCCAAACAGGGGGCCCGCCGTAACGGGGAGCTGTTTTTT. Residues: CASPKQGARRNGELFF.

V is TRBV6-1 and J is TRBJ2-7; TRBD1 matches 9 bases. With 1 base clipped from V and 3 bases from J, the junction kept 4 bases outside the gene matches. The CDR3 sequence is 15 residues long. CDR1 and CDR2 (germline): MNHNS, SASEGT. The CDR3 DNA follows: TGTGCCAGCAGTGAAGAATGGACAGGGGTCTACGAGCAGTACTTC. It is translated as CASSEEWTGVYEQYF.

The chain joins TRBV5-4 to TRBJ1-5, with 7 bases matching TRBD1. The CDR3 loop spans 14 amino acids. J lost 1 base, V lost 2 bases, and 0 bases had no gene match. CDR1 and CDR2 from the germline V gene are SGHNT and YYREEE (reference sequence). The DNA of the CDR3 is TGTGCCAGCAGCTTCAGGGGGAGCAATCAGCCCCAGCATTTT. This encodes CASSFRGSNQPQHF.

The rearrangement uses TRBV4-3 and TRBJ2-3; TRBD2 might be the D (7 bases). The CDR3 runs to 19 residues. Germline-derived CDR1 and CDR2 are LGHNA and YSLEER. The V and J ends lost 0 bases and 4 bases respectively, with 23 bases between them. The CDR3 nucleotides read TGCGCCAGCAGCCAAGACATCGGAGGTAGCGGGTGGGGGCCAGATACGCAGTATTTT. The encoded protein is CASSQDIGGSGWGPDTQYF.

CDR3 protein: CASSYPSGTDTQYF. The CDR3 DNA follows: TGTGCCAGCAGTTACCCTAGCGGCACAGATACGCAGTATTTT. The rearrangement links TRBV6-6 to TRBJ2-3, with a tentative D call TRBD2 (6 bases). This CDR3 comprises 14 residues. V was shortened by 2 bases and J by 1 base, with 7 bases between the two germline ends. CDR1 MNHNY and CDR2 SVGAGI come from the germline V gene (reference sequence).

The chain recombines TRBV5-6 with TRBJ2-5; TRBD1 might be the D (5 bases). Germline V gene data show CDR1 as SGHDT and CDR2 as YYEEEE. This CDR3 has 14 amino acids. The V and J ends lost 0 bases and 1 base respectively, with 7 bases between them. The CDR3: CASSLGTIQETQYF. For the CDR3, the DNA is TGTGCCAGCAGCTTGGGGACAATCCAAGAGACCCAGTACTTC.

The rearrangement uses TRBV9 and TRBJ2-5; 8 bases map to TRBD1. V lost 4 bases and J lost 5; bases outside the gene matches: 7. Germline-derived CDR1 and CDR2 are SGDLS and YYNGEE. The CDR3 totals 14 residues. CDR3 loop: CASSPQGARETQYF. In DNA form, the CDR3 reads TGTGCCAGCAGCCCTCAGGGGGCGCGGGAGACCCAGTACTTC.

The rearrangement links TRBV7-6 to TRBJ2-7; 9 positions agree with TRBD1. Germline values: CDR1 SGHVS, CDR2 FNYEAQ. The CDR3 loop spans 13 amino acids. After removal of 5 bases from V and 7 bases from J, the junction contained 6 bases not matched to a gene. The DNA of the CDR3 is TGTGCCAGCAGCCGGGACAGGGCGGGTGAGCAGTACTTC. This translates into CASSRDRAGEQYF. Looking up the rest from reference TRBV7-6 and TRBJ2-7 gives the full variable domain: GAGVSQSPRYKVTKRGQDVALRCDPISGHVSLYWYRQALGQGPEFLTYFNYEAQQDKSGLPNDRFSAERPEGSISTLTIQRTEQRDSAMYRCASSRDRAGEQYFGPGTRLTVT.

The chain employs TRBV5-1 and TRBJ2-5, with 9 bases matching TRBD1. The V and J ends lost 0 bases and 5 bases, in that order; junction bases with no gene match: 11. CDR1 SGHRS and CDR2 YFSETQ come from the germline V gene. CDR3 length equals 17 residues. The CDR3 spells CASSLAPGTGSWETQYF. CDR3 in DNA: TGCGCCAGCAGCTTGGCCCCGGGGACAGGGTCTTGGGAGACCCAGTACTTC.

This chain joins TRBV6-4 and TRBJ2-1, with 11 nucleotides matching TRBD2. Germline V CDR1 and CDR2: MRHNA, SNTAGT. This CDR3 has 16 amino acids. Trimming at V came to 5 bases and at J to 4 bases, leaving 7 bases not matched to a gene. CDR3 sequence: CASSPHTSGSYNEQFF. DNA for the CDR3: TGTGCCAGCAGTCCCCACACTAGCGGGAGTTACAATGAGCAGTTCTTC.

The genes are TRBV15 and TRBJ1-4, with 7 positions matching TRBD1. The germline CDR1 and CDR2 sequences are LNHNV and YYDKDF (reference sequence). The CDR3 is made up of 13 amino acids. J lost 7 bases, V lost 5 bases, and 4 bases had no gene match. CDR3 nucleotides: TGTGCCACCAGCGGAGGGGGCCTTGAAAAACTGTTTTTT. As protein: CATSGGGLEKLFF.

This chain uses TRBV11-2 with TRBJ2-5; possible D gene TRBD2, 7 bases. The V and J ends lost 5 bases and 5 bases respectively, with 12 bases between them. The CDR3 has 13 amino acids. Germline CDR1 and CDR2: SGHAT and FQNNGV. The CDR3, as DNA: TGTGCCAGCAGCCGGGGGGCCCTGGAGACCCAGTACTTC. This gives the protein CASSRGALETQYF.

The CDR3 sequence: CASSQDQGAGYTF. CDR3 coding DNA: TGTGCCAGCAGCCAAGATCAGGGGGCTGGCTACACCTTC. The rearrangement uses TRBV4-2 and TRBJ1-2; 8 nucleotides agree with TRBD1. This CDR3 has 13 amino acids. V shed 0 bases, J shed 7 bases, and the junction held 1 base outside the gene matches. CDR1 is LGHNA and CDR2 is YNFKEQ in the germline V gene.

This clone came up once. The chain combines TRBV7-8 with TRBJ2-3, with TRBD2 as a possible D gene (5 bases). Trimming removed 2 bases from V and 2 bases from J, with 8 bases in between. Germline V lookup: CDR1 SGHVS, CDR2 FQNEAQ. This CDR3 has 14 residues. The chain's CDR3 is CASSLPGNTDTQYF. In nucleotides, the CDR3 is TGTGCCAGCAGCTTACCCGGGAACACAGATACGCAGTATTTT.

The rearrangement joins TRBV7-2 to TRBJ2-7; 10 bases agree with TRBD2. The V gene's germline CDR1 is SGHTA and CDR2 FQGNSA. The CDR3 loop spans 16 amino acids. V shed 1 base, J shed 5 bases, and the junction held 8 bases outside the gene matches. The CDR3 DNA is TGTGCCAGCAGCTTAGGACTAGCGGGTTTTCTTAACGAGCAGTACTTC. Translated: CASSLGLAGFLNEQYF.

V is TRBV5-4 and J is TRBJ1-3, with D perhaps TRBD1 (5 bases). The CDR3 is 14 amino acids. In germline, CDR1 is SGHNT, CDR2 YYREEE (reference sequence). With 2 bases removed from V and 2 bases from J, the gap between germline ends came to 8 bases. The CDR3 DNA follows: TGTGCCAGCAGCTTCCAGGGTGCTGGAAACACCATATATTTT. It codes for CASSFQGAGNTIYF.

The genes are TRBV7-9 and TRBJ2-7; 9 bases fit TRBD1. The CDR3 length is 16 residues. J was trimmed by 8 bases and V by 1 base; bases with no gene match: 12. Germline CDR1 SEHNR, CDR2 FQNEAQ (reference sequence). The CDR3 region has the DNA TGTGCCAGCAGCTTAGACCCCCGGGACAGGGAGGATAAGCAGTACTTC. It codes for CASSLDPRDREDKQYF.

The V and J genes are TRBV19 and TRBJ2-5; 7 nucleotides align to TRBD1. CDR1 and CDR2 from the germline V gene are LNHDA and SQIVND (reference sequence). The CDR3 is 15 residues long. J lost 2 bases, V lost 2 bases, and 5 bases had no gene match. In DNA form, the CDR3 reads TGTGCCAGTAGTATAACGTACAGGGGTCAAGAGACCCAGTACTTC. It yields the protein CASSITYRGQETQYF.

The V gene is TRBV6-1, the J gene TRBJ2-7, with TRBD2 matching over 12 bases. CDR3 length: 14 amino acids. The V and J ends lost 10 bases and 7 bases, in that order; junction bases with no gene match: 11. Germline assignment: CDR1 MNHNS and CDR2 SASEGT. CDR3 DNA sequence: TGTGCCACCCACCCTAGCGGGAGGGGTGTGGAGCAGTACTTC. This codes for CATHPSGRGVEQYF.

This chain links TRBV11-3 with TRBJ2-5, with 8 bases fitting TRBD2. The V gene end was trimmed by 8 bases and the J gene end by 5 bases; junction bases not matched to a gene: 7. Looked up from germline, CDR1 is SGHNT and CDR2 is YENEEA. The CDR3 loop spans 13 amino acids. The CDR3 here is CASASSGGETQYF. CDR3 coding DNA: TGTGCCAGCGCCTCCTCGGGGGGGGAGACCCAGTACTTC.

The rearrangement joins TRBV4-2 to TRBJ2-7; D is undetermined. The length of the CDR3 is 14 residues. The V gene lost 3 bases and the J gene lost 2 bases, with 11 bases spanning the gap. Looked up from germline, CDR1 is LGHNA and CDR2 is YNFKEQ. CDR3 sequence (DNA): TGTGCCAGCAGCCAGGTACCACAGACCTACGAGCAGTACTTC. It codes for CASSQVPQTYEQYF.

The chain employs TRBV29-1 and TRBJ2-3; D is perhaps TRBD1 (5 bases). Trimming cost V 2 bases and J 5 bases, with 17 bases left between them. From germline, CDR1 is SQVTM and CDR2 ANQGSEA. The length of the CDR3 is 15 residues. This chain's CDR3 is CSVETGRDHGDTQYF. The CDR3, as DNA: TGCAGCGTTGAAACCGGCAGGGATCATGGAGATACGCAGTATTTT.

This clone was found a few times. The genes are TRBV4-2 and TRBJ2-3; 8 bases align to TRBD1. The CDR3 loop spans 16 amino acids. J lost 0 bases, V lost 0 bases, and 2 bases had no gene match. Germline CDR1 and CDR2: LGHNA and YNFKEQ. For the CDR3, the DNA is TGTGCCAGCAGCCAAGATTGGGACAGGAGCACAGATACGCAGTATTTT. It is translated as CASSQDWDRSTDTQYF.

V gene TRBV9 combines with J gene TRBJ2-3; tentatively, D is TRBD2 (7 bases). Trimming left V 4 bases short and J 3 bases short, with 18 bases between. The CDR3 totals 16 residues. CDR1 SGDLS and CDR2 YYNGEE come from the germline V gene. For the CDR3, the DNA is TGTGCCAGCAGCCCGACGGTGGGAGGGGGGACAGATACGCAGTATTTT. It specifies CASSPTVGGGTDTQYF. Combining the CDR3 with reference TRBV9 and TRBJ2-3 gives the whole variable domain DSGVTQTPKHLITATGQRVTLRCSPRSGDLSVYWYQQSLDQGLQFLIQYYNGEERAKGNILERFSAQQFPDLHSELNLSSLELGDSALYFCASSPTVGGGTDTQYFGPGTRLTVL.

V gene TRBV7-2 combines with J gene TRBJ2-3; D gene uncertain. V lost 5 bases and J 2 bases, leaving 5 bases between the germline ends. This CDR3 has 12 amino acids. Germline CDR1 reads SGHTA; CDR2 reads FQGNSA. The CDR3 protein is CASSHYTDTQYF. DNA of the CDR3: TGTGCCAGCAGCCACTACACAGATACGCAGTATTTT.

This chain uses TRBV7-2 with TRBJ2-1, with 10 bases matching TRBD2. CDR3 length: 19 amino acids. The V and J ends lost 3 bases and 3 bases, in that order; junction bases with no gene match: 14. CDR1 is SGHTA and CDR2 is FQGNSA in the germline V gene. DNA for the CDR3: TGTGCCAGCAGCTTGGTTGGGCTAGCGGGAGCACGCGGCTACAATGAGCAGTTCTTC. Translating it yields CASSLVGLAGARGYNEQFF.

The gene calls are TRBV11-2 and TRBJ2-7; 9 bases line up with TRBD2. Germline lookup yields CDR1 SGHAT and CDR2 FQNNGV. The CDR3 has 15 amino acids. V lost 0 bases to trimming and J lost 10 bases; unmatched junction nucleotides: 10. CDR3 in amino acids: CASSLDLSGLAGQYF. DNA of the CDR3: TGTGCCAGCAGCTTAGATCTGTCGGGACTAGCAGGCCAGTACTTC.